The clone carrying this TCR beta chain was recorded many times. What it binds is unknown. Germline V lookup: CDR1 SGHVS, CDR2 FNYEAQ. After removal of 5 bases from V and 5 bases from J, the junction contained 8 bases not matched to a gene. CDR3 length: 15 residues. TCRdb reprocessed the 5' RACE reads with MiXCR, giving one entry per CDR3 protein. The sample shows about 66,000 distinct CDR3 sequences, under 5.5% of them seen only once. The sample belongs to a study of neurological immune-mediated disorders. The wider study: The 35 or so multiple sclerosis patients comprised some 31 relapsing-remitting and 3 secondary progressive cases. Study results and limitations: On phylogenetic grouping, the repertoires of 18 of 34 multiple sclerosis patients fell within one related-CDR3 cluster, constituting a possible signature.

This clonotype was obtained from a woman between 70 and 85 years old with multiple sclerosis. The rearrangement joins TRBV7-6 to TRBJ1-3; 8 positions match TRBD1. The sample consisted of PBMCs. In DNA form, the CDR3 reads TGTGCCAGCAGCCCGAGGACAGGGAGGAGAAACACCATATATTTT. Protein product: CASSPRTGRRNTIYF.